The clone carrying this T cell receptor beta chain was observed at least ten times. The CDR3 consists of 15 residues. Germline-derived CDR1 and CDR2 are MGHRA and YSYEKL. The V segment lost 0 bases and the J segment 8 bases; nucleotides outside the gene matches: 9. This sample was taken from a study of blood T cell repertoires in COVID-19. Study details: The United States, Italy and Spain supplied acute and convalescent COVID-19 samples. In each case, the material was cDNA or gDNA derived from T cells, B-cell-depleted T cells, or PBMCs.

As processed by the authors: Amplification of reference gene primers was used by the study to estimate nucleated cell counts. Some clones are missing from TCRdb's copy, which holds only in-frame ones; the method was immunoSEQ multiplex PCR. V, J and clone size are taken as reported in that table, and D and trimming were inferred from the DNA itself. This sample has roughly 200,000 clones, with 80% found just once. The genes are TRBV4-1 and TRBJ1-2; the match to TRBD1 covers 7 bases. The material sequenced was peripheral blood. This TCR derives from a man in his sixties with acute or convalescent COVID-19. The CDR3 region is CASSQDRGSRYGYTF. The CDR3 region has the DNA TGCGCCAGCAGCCAAGACAGGGGGTCGCGGTACGGCTACACCTTC.